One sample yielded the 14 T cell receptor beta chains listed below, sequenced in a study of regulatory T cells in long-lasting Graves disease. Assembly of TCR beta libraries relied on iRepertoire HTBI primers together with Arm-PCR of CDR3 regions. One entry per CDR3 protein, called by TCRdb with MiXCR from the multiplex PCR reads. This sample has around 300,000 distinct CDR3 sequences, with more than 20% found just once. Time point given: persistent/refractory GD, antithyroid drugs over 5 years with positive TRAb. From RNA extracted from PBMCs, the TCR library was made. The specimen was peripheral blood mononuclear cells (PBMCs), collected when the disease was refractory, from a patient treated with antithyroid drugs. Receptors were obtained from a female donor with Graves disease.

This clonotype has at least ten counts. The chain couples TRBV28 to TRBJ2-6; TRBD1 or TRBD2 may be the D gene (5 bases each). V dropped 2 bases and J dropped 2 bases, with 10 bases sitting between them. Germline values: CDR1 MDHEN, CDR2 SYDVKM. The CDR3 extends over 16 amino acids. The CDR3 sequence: CASSLGGETGANVLTF. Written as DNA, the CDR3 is TGTGCCAGCAGTTTAGGGGGAGAAACTGGGGCCAACGTCCTGACTTTC.

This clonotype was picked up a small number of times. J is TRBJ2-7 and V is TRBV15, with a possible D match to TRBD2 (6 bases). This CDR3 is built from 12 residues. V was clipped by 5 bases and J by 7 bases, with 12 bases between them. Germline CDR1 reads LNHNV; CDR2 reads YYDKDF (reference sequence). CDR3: CATSYSGGEQYF. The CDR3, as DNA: TGTGCCACCAGCTACTCCGGAGGGGAGCAGTACTTC.

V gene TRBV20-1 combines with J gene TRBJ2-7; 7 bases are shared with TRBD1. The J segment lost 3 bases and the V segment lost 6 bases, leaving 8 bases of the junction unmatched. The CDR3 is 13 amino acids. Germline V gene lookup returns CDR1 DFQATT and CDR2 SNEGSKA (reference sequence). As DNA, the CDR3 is TGCAGTGCCCCGACAGGGACCTACTACGAGCAGTACTTC. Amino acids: CSAPTGTYYEQYF.

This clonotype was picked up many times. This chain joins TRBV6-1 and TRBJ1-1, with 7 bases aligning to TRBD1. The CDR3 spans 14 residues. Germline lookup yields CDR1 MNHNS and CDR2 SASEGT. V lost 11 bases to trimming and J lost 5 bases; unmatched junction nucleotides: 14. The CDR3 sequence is CAVSYRGLGTEAFF. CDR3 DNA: TGTGCCGTCAGCTACAGGGGCCTAGGTACTGAAGCTTTCTTT.

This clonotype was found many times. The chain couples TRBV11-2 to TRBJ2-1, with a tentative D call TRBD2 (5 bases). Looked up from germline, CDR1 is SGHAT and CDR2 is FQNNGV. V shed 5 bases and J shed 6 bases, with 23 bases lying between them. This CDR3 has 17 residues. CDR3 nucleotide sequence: TGTGCCAGCAGCGACAACGCGGCGGGTGATTTGGGCAATGAGCAGTTCTTC. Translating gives CASSDNAAGDLGNEQFF.

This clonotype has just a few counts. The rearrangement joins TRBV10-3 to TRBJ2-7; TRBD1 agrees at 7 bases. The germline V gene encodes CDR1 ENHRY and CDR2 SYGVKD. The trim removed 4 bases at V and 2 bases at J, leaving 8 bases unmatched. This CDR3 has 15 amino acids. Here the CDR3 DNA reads TGTGCCATCAGTGGTGACAGGGTCCAGCCCTACGAGCAGTACTTC. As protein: CAISGDRVQPYEQYF.

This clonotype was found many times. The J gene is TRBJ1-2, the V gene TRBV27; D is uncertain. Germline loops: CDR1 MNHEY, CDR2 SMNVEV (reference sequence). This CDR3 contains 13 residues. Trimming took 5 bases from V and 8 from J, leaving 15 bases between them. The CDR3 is CASSDGPLGGYTF. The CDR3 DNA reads TGTGCCAGCAGTGACGGGCCCCTGGGAGGCTACACCTTC.

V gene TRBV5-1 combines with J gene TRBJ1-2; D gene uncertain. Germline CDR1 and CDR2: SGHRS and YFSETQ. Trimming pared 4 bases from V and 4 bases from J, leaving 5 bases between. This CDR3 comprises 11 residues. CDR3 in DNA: TGCGCCAGCAGCATCGGCTATGGCTACACCTTC. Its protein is CASSIGYGYTF.

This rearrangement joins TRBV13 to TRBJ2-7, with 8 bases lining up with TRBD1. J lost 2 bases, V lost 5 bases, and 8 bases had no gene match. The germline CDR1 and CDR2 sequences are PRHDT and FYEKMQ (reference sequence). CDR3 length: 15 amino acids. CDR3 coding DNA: TGTGCCAGCAGCGCTGGGGACAGGACGACCTACGAGCAGTACTTC. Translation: CASSAGDRTTYEQYF.

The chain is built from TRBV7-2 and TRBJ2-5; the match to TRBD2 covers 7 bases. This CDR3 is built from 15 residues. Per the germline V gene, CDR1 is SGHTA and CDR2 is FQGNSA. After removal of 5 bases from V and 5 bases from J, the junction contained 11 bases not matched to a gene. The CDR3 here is CASSETSVGGETQYF. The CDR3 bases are TGTGCCAGCAGCGAAACTAGCGTCGGCGGGGAGACCCAGTACTTC. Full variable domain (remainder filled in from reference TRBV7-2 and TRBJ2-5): GAGVSQSPSNKVTEKGKDVELRCDPISGHTALYWYRQSLGQGLEFLIYFQGNSAPDKSGLPSDRFSAERTGGSVSTLTIQRTQQEDSAVYLCASSETSVGGETQYFGPGTRLLVL.

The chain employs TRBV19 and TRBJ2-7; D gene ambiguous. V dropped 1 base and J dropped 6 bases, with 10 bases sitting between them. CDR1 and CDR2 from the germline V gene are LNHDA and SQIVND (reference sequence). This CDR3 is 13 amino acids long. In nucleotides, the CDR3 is TGTGCCAGTAGTATAGCAAGGAATGGCGAGCAGTACTTC. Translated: CASSIARNGEQYF. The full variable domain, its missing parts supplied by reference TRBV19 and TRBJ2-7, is DGGITQSPKYLFRKEGQNVTLSCEQNLNHDAMYWYRQDPGQGLRLIYYSQIVNDFQKGDIAEGYSVSREKKESFPLTVTSAQKNPTAFYLCASSIARNGEQYFGPGTRLTVT.

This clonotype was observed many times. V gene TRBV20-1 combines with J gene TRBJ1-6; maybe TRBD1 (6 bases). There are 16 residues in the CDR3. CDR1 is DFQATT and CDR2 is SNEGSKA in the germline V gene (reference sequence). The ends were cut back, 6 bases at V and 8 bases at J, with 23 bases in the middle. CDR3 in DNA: TGCAGTGCCAAATTCAGGGGTTGGCTAAAGGATTCACCCCTCCACTTT. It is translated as CSAKFRGWLKDSPLHF.

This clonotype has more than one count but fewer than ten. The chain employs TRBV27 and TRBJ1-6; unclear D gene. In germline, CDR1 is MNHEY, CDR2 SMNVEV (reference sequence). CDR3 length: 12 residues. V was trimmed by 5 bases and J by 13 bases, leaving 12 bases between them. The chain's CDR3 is CASSLIDSPLHF. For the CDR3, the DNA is TGTGCCAGCAGTCTGATCGACTCCCCCCTCCACTTT.

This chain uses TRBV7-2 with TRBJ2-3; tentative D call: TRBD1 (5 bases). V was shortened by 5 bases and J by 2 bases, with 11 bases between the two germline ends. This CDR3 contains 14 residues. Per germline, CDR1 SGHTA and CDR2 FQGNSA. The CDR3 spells CASSPYGHTDTQYF. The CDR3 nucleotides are TGTGCCAGCAGCCCGTACGGACACACAGATACGCAGTATTTT.